The sequence of this TCR beta chain was determined in a study of cytomegalovirus exposure and HLA in healthy donors. PCR used 60 Vbeta primers and 13 Jbeta primers. Using immunoSEQ multiplex PCR, the repertoire was profiled, and TCRdb retains in-frame clones only, with some absent. The sample holds 70,000 or so clones, around three quarters seen once. The V end was cut by 5 bases, the J end by 2 bases, with 10 bases between. The CDR3 has 14 amino acids. Germline V gene sequence: CDR1 KGHSH, CDR2 LQKENI. To note about this clone: The antigen is unknown.

Whole-study results and caveats: Later analysis indicated greater clonal expansion among HLA-associated TCR beta chains than among equally common other chains. Across all donors, roughly uniform sequencing depth was an assumption of the presence/absence analyses. Some segments of the V type, notably TRBV6-2 and TRBV6-3, were excluded as indistinguishable.

The sequencing sample was made of PBMCs. The source is a man younger than 30 in good health and CMV-seropositive. The J gene is TRBJ2-1, the V gene TRBV18; tentative D call: TRBD1 (6 bases). The chain's CDR3 is CASSSGTPYNEQFF. CDR3 nucleotides: TGTGCCAGCTCATCCGGGACACCCTACAATGAGCAGTTCTTC.